This T cell receptor beta chain was captured by sequencing in a study of CD8 T cells in Susac syndrome. Trimming took off 4 bases at V and 2 bases at J, with 11 bases between the two ends. CDR3 length: 14 amino acids. Germline V lookup: CDR1 SGHRS, CDR2 YFSETQ. The RNA input was about 0.5 to 1 ug, and it was reverse transcribed with random hexamers. TCRdb redid the calling of the immunoSEQ multiplex PCR reads with MiXCR, one entry per CDR3 protein. Here the sample spans fewer than 85,000 distinct CDR3 sequences, around 94% being singletons. The sample was CD8+ T cells from PBMCs. The clonotype was recovered from a human donor with Susac syndrome. The chain joins TRBV5-1 to TRBJ2-3, with D perhaps given as TRBD1 or TRBD2 (5 bases each). CDR3 nucleotide sequence: TGCGCCAGCAGCGTGGGACGGATCACAGATACGCAGTATTTT. This translates into CASSVGRITDTQYF. Filled out from reference TRBV5-1 and TRBJ2-3, the complete variable domain reads KAGVTQTPRYLIKTRGQQVTLSCSPISGHRSVSWYQQTPGQGLQFLFEYFSETQRNKGNFPGRFSGRQFSNSRSEMNVSTLELGDSALYLCASSVGRITDTQYFGPGTRLTVL.